A selection of T cell receptor beta chains follows, all from one sample in a study of technical replicates of blood from several donors. Libraries were prepared by immunoSEQ multiplex PCR; TCRdb keeps only in-frame clonotypes and omits some of them. The table has under 95,000 clones, 90% to 95% seen once. Sample: T cells isolated from PBMCs. The receptors originated from a human donor in good health. Each CDR3 is given with its conserved first and last residue. The order of the fields is V gene, J gene, D gene, CDR3 DNA, CDR3 protein. D genes are given only for firm matches.

TRBV6-1	TRBJ2-3	TRBD2	TGTGCCAGCAGTGAAGCCCATGGACTAGCGGGGTTAGCAGATACGCAGTATTTT	CASSEAHGLAGLADTQYF
TRBV19	TRBJ1-5	-	TGTGCCAGTAGTATAGACAGGGAGGGTAGGAGAAGCAATCAGCCCCAGCATTTT	CASSIDREGRRSNQPQHF
TRBV10-2	TRBJ1-4	-	TGCGCCAGCAGTGAGGAGTTTCGATCCCCTTATGAAAAACTGTTTTTT	CASSEEFRSPYEKLFF
TRBV5-1	TRBJ2-4	TRBD1	TGCGCCAGCAGCGAGGGACAGGGGTTGAACATTCAGTACTTC	CASSEGQGLNIQYF
TRBV5-1	TRBJ2-1	TRBD2	TGCGCCAGCAGCTTGGCCACGGGACTAGCAGAAAATGAGCAGTTCTTC	CASSLATGLAENEQFF
TRBV13	TRBJ2-4	TRBD1	TGTGCCAGCAGCTTAGGGGGACAGGAAAACATTCAGTACTTC	CASSLGGQENIQYF
TRBV28	TRBJ2-3	-	TGTGCCAGCAGTTTCCCCGGGGTTCAGTATTTT	CASSFPGVQYF
TRBV11-2	TRBJ2-7	TRBD1	TGTGCCAGCAGCCTAATGCGGGGGACAGGGTGGTACGAGCAGTACTTC	CASSLMRGTGWYEQYF
TRBV9	TRBJ2-7	-	TGTGCCAGCAGTGACGGGACATTCGAGCAGTACTTC	CASSDGTFEQYF
TRBV2	TRBJ1-1	-	TGTGCCAGCAGTGACCAGGGGTGGACTGAAGCTTTCTTT	CASSDQGWTEAFF
TRBV27	TRBJ2-7	TRBD1	TGTGCCAGCAGTGGACCGGGACAGGGGAGCTCCTACGAGCAGTACTTC	CASSGPGQGSSYEQYF
TRBV29-1	TRBJ2-1	TRBD2	TGCAGCGCTGTTGAGAGGGGACTAGCGGGAGTTCCCGGTGAGCAGTTCTTC	CSAVERGLAGVPGEQFF
TRBV7-6	TRBJ2-3	-	TGTGCCAGCAGGGGCCCCCGTACCACCACAGATACGCAGTATTTT	CASRGPRTTTDTQYF
TRBV11-2	TRBJ1-6	TRBD1	TGTGCCAGCAGCTTGTTGGGACAGGGCAATTCACCCCTCCACTTT	CASSLLGQGNSPLHF
TRBV4-2	TRBJ1-5	-	TGTGCCAGCAGCCGAGATATCCGAGGGCCATATCAGCCCCAGCATTTT	CASSRDIRGPYQPQHF
TRBV7-2	TRBJ2-3	TRBD2	TGTGCCAGCAGCTTAGGAGCGGGGGGTTCAGCAGATACGCAGTATTTT	CASSLGAGGSADTQYF
TRBV5-1	TRBJ2-3	-	TGCGCCAGCAGCTTGGGTAGCGGAACCTCACTAGATACGCAGTATTTT	CASSLGSGTSLDTQYF
TRBV4-1	TRBJ2-7	TRBD2	TGCGCCAGCAGCCAAGCCAGCGGGGTGTACGAGCAGTACTTC	CASSQASGVYEQYF
TRBV7-9	TRBJ1-5	TRBD1	TGTGCCAGCAGCTTAGGAAGGGGGCAGGGGGCTGGACAGCCCCAGCATTTT	CASSLGRGQGAGQPQHF
TRBV29-1	TRBJ1-4	TRBD1	TGCAGCGGTAGAGGGGGCGCCTATGAAAAACTGTTTTTT	CSGRGGAYEKLFF